A selection of T cell receptor gamma chains follows, all from one sample in a study of intestinal T cells in coeliac disease. TCRdb redid clone calling on the multiplex PCR reads using CATT. Here the sample spans 2,300 or so gamma-chain clones, 45% to 50% being singletons. The sample consisted of a duodenal biopsy. These receptors all stem from a human donor with celiac disease. Each CDR3 is given without its conserved first and last residue.

TRGV8,11,TRGJ1/TRGJ2,ATWDETYYKKL
TRGV11,20,TRGJP1,ACWIRHVRGQGTYTTGWFKI
TRGV2,12,TRGJP1,ATWDGHTGWLKI
TRGV9,10,TRGJ1/TRGJ2,ALWEALGKKL
TRGV8,12,TRGJ1/TRGJ2,ATWDPLPYYKKL
TRGV4,13,TRGJ1/TRGJ2,ATWDGTLTVGKKL
TRGV3,11,TRGJ1/TRGJ2,ATWDKNYYKKL
TRGV10,11,TRGJ1/TRGJ2,AAVGLDDYKKL
TRGV4,13,TRGJ1/TRGJ2,ATWEGGDYYYKKL
TRGV8,16,TRGJ1/TRGJ2,ATWDIPSNLSNYYKKL
TRGV9,11,TRGJ1/TRGJ2,ALWDLLYYKKL
TRGV2,10,TRGJ1/TRGJ2,ATWDGRYKKL
TRGV2,13,TRGJP2,ATGTIGGSDWIKT
TRGV3,14,TRGJ1/TRGJ2,ADLGQPCKNYYKKL
TRGV2,14,TRGJP2,ATWDPPRGSDWIKT
TRGV2,11,TRGJ1/TRGJ2,ATWDVRKYKKL
TRGV8,14,TRGJP2,ATLVLWGVVDWIKT
TRGV10,13,TRGJ1/TRGJ2,AAWDCRRNYYKKL
TRGV2,12,TRGJP2,ATWDGPCDWIKT
TRGV2,15,TRGJP2,ATWGRARGGSDWIKT
TRGV2,13,TRGJP2,ATWDGPSSDWIKT
TRGV2,12,TRGJ1/TRGJ2,ATWDGPKYYKKL
TRGV8,11,TRGJP2,ATWGDVIGIKT
TRGV2,11,TRGJP1,ATRDGLNWFKI
TRGV10,12,TRGJ1/TRGJ2,AAWPRPNYYKKL
TRGV2,11,TRGJ1/TRGJ2,ATWGPLYYKKL
TRGV10,17,TRGJP1,AAWDARGNSFATGWFKI
TRGV4,12,TRGJ1/TRGJ2,ATRDGPWNYKKL
TRGV3,14,TRGJ1/TRGJ2,ATWDRPRGIYYKKL